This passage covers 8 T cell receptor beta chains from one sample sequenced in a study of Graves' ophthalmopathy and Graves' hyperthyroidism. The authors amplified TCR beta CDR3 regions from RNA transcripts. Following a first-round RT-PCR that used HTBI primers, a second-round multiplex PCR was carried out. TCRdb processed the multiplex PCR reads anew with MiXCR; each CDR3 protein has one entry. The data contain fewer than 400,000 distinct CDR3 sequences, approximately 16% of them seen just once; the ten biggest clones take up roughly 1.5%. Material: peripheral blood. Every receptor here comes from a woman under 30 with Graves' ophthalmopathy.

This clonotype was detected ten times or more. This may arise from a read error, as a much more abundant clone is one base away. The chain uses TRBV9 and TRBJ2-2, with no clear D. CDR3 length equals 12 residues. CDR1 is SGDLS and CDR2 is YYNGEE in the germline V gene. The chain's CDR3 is CASRVVGGELFF. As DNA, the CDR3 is TGTGCCAGCCGCGTAGTGGGCGGGGAGCTGTTTTTT.

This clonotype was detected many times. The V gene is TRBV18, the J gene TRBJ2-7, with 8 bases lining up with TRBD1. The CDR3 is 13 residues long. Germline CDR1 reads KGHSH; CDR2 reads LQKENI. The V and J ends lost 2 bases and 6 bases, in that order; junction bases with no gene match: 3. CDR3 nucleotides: TGTGCCAGCTCACCAGGACAGGGTGCCGAGCAGTACTTC. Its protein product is CASSPGQGAEQYF. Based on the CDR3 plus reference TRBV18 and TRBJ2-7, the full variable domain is NAGVMQNPRHLVRRRGQEARLRCSPMKGHSHVYWYRQLPEEGLKFMVYLQKENIIDESGMPKERFSAEFPKEGPSILRIQQVVRGDSAAYFCASSPGQGAEQYFGPGTRLTVT.

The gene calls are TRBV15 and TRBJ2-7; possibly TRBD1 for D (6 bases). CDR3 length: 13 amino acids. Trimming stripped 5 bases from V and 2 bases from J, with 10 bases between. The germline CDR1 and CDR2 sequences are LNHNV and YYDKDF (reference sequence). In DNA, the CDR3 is TGTGCCACCAGCGTCGAGGGGGCCTACGAGCAGTACTTC. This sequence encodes CATSVEGAYEQYF.

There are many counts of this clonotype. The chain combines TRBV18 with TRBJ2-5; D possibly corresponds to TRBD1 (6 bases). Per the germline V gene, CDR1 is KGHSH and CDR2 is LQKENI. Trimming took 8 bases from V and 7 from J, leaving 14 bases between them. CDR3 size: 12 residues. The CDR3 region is CASRQEDRTQYF. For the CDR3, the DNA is TGTGCCAGCCGACAGGAGGACCGGACCCAGTACTTC.

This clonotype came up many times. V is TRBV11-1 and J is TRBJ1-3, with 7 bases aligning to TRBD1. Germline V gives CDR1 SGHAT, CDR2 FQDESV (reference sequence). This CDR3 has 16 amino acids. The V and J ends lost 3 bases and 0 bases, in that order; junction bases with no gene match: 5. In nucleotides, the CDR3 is TGTGCCAGCAGCTTGGGACAGCTCCTCTCTGGAAACACCATATATTTT. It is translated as CASSLGQLLSGNTIYF.

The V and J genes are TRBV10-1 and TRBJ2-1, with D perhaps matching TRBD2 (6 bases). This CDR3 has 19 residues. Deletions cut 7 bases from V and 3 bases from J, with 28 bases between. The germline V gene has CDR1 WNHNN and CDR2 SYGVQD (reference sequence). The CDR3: CASKRGERLGGLLYNEQFF. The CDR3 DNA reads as TGCGCCAGCAAGAGGGGAGAGCGGTTGGGGGGACTCCTCTACAATGAGCAGTTCTTC.

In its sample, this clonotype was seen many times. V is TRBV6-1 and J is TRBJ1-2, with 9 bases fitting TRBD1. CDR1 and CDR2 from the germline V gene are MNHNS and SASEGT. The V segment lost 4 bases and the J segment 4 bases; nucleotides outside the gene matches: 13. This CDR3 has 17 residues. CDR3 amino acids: CASSGSIGQGTSYGYTF. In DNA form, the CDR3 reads TGTGCCAGCAGTGGATCCATAGGACAGGGGACCTCCTATGGCTACACCTTC.

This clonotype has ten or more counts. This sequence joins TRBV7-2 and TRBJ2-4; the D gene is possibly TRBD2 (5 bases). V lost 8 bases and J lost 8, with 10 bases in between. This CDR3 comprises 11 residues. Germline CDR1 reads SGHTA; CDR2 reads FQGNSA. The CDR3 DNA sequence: TGTGCCAGCGGGAGTTTGGACATTCAGTACTTC. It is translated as CASGSLDIQYF.